Listed below are T cell receptor beta chains from one sample, sequenced in a study of shared clonotypes between healthy human individuals. The repertoire was sequenced with immunoSEQ multiplex PCR; TCRdb's copy has only in-frame clones and lacks some. The sample has roughly 2,300,000 clones; 80% to 95% are singletons. Sequenced input: naive CD4+ T cells from PBMCs. The receptor set was obtained from a young man in good health. Some clones in this sample may be carry-over from other donors' samples. Both conserved end residues are part of each CDR3. The D gene is left open where the match is weak. A row's size may be missing; if present it is once, few, many or a size class.

>TRBV5-1|TRBJ2-2|TRBD2|.
TGCGCCAGCAGCTTACTAGCGGGCACCGCGAACACCGGGGAGCTGTTTTTT
CASSLLAGTANTGELFF
>TRBV5-4|TRBJ2-7|TRBD2|.
TGTGCCAGCAGCTTGGCCCCGATCGCCGTAGCGGGCGGAACCTACGAGCAGTACTTC
CASSLAPIAVAGGTYEQYF
>TRBV18|TRBJ2-7|TRBD2|.
TGTGCCAGCTCCCCGGGACTAGCGCCCGCTCAGCAGTACTTC
CASSPGLAPAQQYF
>TRBV2|TRBJ2-1|TRBD1|.
TGTGCCAGCAGCTCCAGACAGGGCTCCTACAATGAGCAGTTCTTC
CASSSRQGSYNEQFF
>TRBV11-2|TRBJ2-4|.|.
TGTGCCAGCAGCTTAGATATGCTGATGGACATTCAGTACTTC
CASSLDMLMDIQYF
>TRBV4-1|TRBJ1-1|.|.
TGCGCCAGCAGCCAAGATCCGGGGAGAAACACTGAAGCTTTCTTT
CASSQDPGRNTEAFF
>TRBV5-1|TRBJ2-7|.|.
TGCGCCAGCGCCAGGGGCTACGAGCAGTACTTC
CASARGYEQYF
>TRBV10-3|TRBJ2-1|.|.
TGTGCCATCACCTCGGACAGCCTTTACAATGAGCAGTTCTTC
CAITSDSLYNEQFF
>TRBV9|TRBJ1-3|.|.
TGTGCCAGCAGCGTAGGGAGTAGCCTCTCTGGAAACACCATATATTTT
CASSVGSSLSGNTIYF
>TRBV6-5|TRBJ2-7|TRBD1|.
TGTGCCAGCAGTACAAACAGGGGGCGGGGAGAGCAGTACTTC
CASSTNRGRGEQYF
>TRBV18|TRBJ2-7|.|.
TGTGCCAGCTCCCCGTATAACATCGAGCAGTACTTC
CASSPYNIEQYF
>TRBV19|TRBJ2-3|TRBD2|.
TGTGCCAGTAAAGGCCTAGCGGGAGGGGATACGCAGTATTTT
CASKGLAGGDTQYF
>TRBV2|TRBJ1-2|.|.
TGTGCCAGCAGTGGCGAGTCCAGGCTCGGCTACACCTTC
CASSGESRLGYTF
>TRBV19|TRBJ1-1|.|.
TGTGCCAGCCAACAGGGAGGTTTAACTGAAGCTTTCTTT
CASQQGGLTEAFF
>TRBV6-6|TRBJ1-3|.|.
TGTGCCAGCAGTTACTTTGACCAAAACTCTGGAAACACCATATATTTT
CASSYFDQNSGNTIYF
>TRBV27|TRBJ1-4|.|.
TGTGCCAGCAGTCCGATGACAGCTGCAACTAATGAAAAACTGTTTTTT
CASSPMTAATNEKLFF
>TRBV28|TRBJ1-4|.|.
TGTGCCAGCAGGATAGAGGAGGCAGGGCTGGAAAAACTGTTTTTT
CASRIEEAGLEKLFF
>TRBV4-3|TRBJ2-4|TRBD2|.
TGCGCCAGCAGCCGGCGCGGGAGGGAGGACATTCAGTACTTC
CASSRRGREDIQYF
>TRBV28|TRBJ2-3|TRBD2|.
TGTGCCAGCAGTCCCTGGACTAGCGGAGGCACAGATACGCAGTATTTT
CASSPWTSGGTDTQYF
>TRBV7-2|TRBJ1-3|.|.
TGTGCCAGCAGCTTAGCGCGCACGGGCGGAAACACCATATATTTT
CASSLARTGGNTIYF
>TRBV27|TRBJ1-2|.|.
TGTGCCAGCAGTTTTCGCGCCGGCTTTAATGGCTACACCTTC
CASSFRAGFNGYTF
>TRBV7-9|TRBJ2-2|TRBD2|.
TGTGCCAGCAGTTCCGGACTAGCGGGAAACACCGGGGAGCTGTTTTTT
CASSSGLAGNTGELFF
>TRBV2|TRBJ2-3|TRBD2|.
TGTGCCAGCAGTGATAATAGCGGGAGGGCATCAGATACGCAGTATTTT
CASSDNSGRASDTQYF
>TRBV28|TRBJ2-7|TRBD2|.
TGTGCCAGCAGTTCGTCGTGGACTAGCGGGAGGGCCCACGAGCAGTACTTC
CASSSSWTSGRAHEQYF
>TRBV28|TRBJ2-1|TRBD1|.
TGTGCCAGCAGGGGGGGACAGGGTGGGTATGAGCAGTTCTTC
CASRGGQGGYEQFF
>TRBV9|TRBJ2-3|.|.
TGTGCCAGCAGCGTAGGGACGTCCATCGGCACAGATACGCAGTATTTT
CASSVGTSIGTDTQYF
>TRBV6-1|TRBJ1-2|.|.
TGTGCCAGCAGTGAAGGGTTGGGTAACTATGGCTACACCTTC
CASSEGLGNYGYTF
>TRBV14|TRBJ2-3|.|once
TGTGCCAGCAGCCAAGGTCGGTTCACAGATACGCAGTATTTT
CASSQGRFTDTQYF
>TRBV5-1|TRBJ2-5|.|.
TGCGCCAGCAGCTTGAGGGCACACGAAATACAAGAGACCCAGTACTTC
CASSLRAHEIQETQYF
>TRBV4-1|TRBJ2-5|.|.
TGCGCCAGCAGCCAAGATAAGTGGGGCAGACTCCAAGAGACCCAGTACTTC
CASSQDKWGRLQETQYF
>TRBV19|TRBJ2-7|TRBD1|few
TGTGCCAGTAGTATACGGGACAGGGCCCCCTCCTACGAGCAGTACTTC
CASSIRDRAPSYEQYF
>TRBV4-1|TRBJ2-7|TRBD1|.
TGCGCCAGCAGCCAGACAGGGGGTCGGGCCTACGAGCAGTACTTC
CASSQTGGRAYEQYF
>TRBV6-5|TRBJ1-1|.|.
TGTGCCAGCAGGTTTATGAACACTGAAGCTTTCTTT
CASRFMNTEAFF
>TRBV7-8|TRBJ2-7|TRBD1|.
TGTGCCAGCAGCCGACAGGGGTCCCACCCCTACGAGCAGTACTTC
CASSRQGSHPYEQYF
>TRBV10-2|TRBJ1-3|TRBD1|.
TGCGCCAGTCGAACAGGGGGCACTGGAAACACCATATATTTT
CASRTGGTGNTIYF
>TRBV6-5|TRBJ1-2|.|.
TGTGCCAGCAGTTACGGTGGACAGTACTATGGCTACACCTTC
CASSYGGQYYGYTF
>TRBV5-4|TRBJ2-5|.|once
TGTGCCAGCAGCCCCCCCGGGGCGACCCAGTACTTC
CASSPPGATQYF
>TRBV9|TRBJ1-2|.|.
TGTGCCAGCAGCCCTACCCGCCCGGGGGTACGGTCTAACTATGGCTACACCTTC
CASSPTRPGVRSNYGYTF
>TRBV7-2|TRBJ2-7|.|.
TGTGCCAGCAGCTTAGGGGTTTTGTACGAGCAGTACTTC
CASSLGVLYEQYF
>TRBV7-2|TRBJ2-5|TRBD1|.
TGTGCCAGCAGCGGGATGGGACAGCCTCAAGAGACCCAGTACTTC
CASSGMGQPQETQYF
>TRBV7-3|TRBJ2-1|TRBD2|.
TGTGCCAGCAGCTTAAGGTTAGCGGGAGAGTCCAATGAGCAGTTCTTC
CASSLRLAGESNEQFF
>TRBV7-9|TRBJ2-1|TRBD2|few
TGTGCCAGCAGCACCACTAGCGGGCGTTTGAGTGAGCAGTTCTTC
CASSTTSGRLSEQFF
>TRBV7-2|TRBJ2-1|.|.
TGTGCCAGCACCCCGGGACAAGATTCCTACAATGAGCAGTTCTTC
CASTPGQDSYNEQFF
>TRBV25-1|TRBJ2-1|.|.
TGTGCCAGCAGCGGGTGGACTGGCAACTACAATGAGCAGTTCTTC
CASSGWTGNYNEQFF
>TRBV28|TRBJ1-3|.|.
TGTGCCAGCAGTCCTGGCGGTGGGTCTGGAAACACCATATATTTT
CASSPGGGSGNTIYF
>TRBV5-6|TRBJ1-4|.|.
TGTGCCAGCAGCTTATGGGCGGCAACTAATGAAAAACTGTTTTTT
CASSLWAATNEKLFF
>TRBV7-2|TRBJ1-5|.|.
TGTGCCAGCAGCTGGGCCTCGCATCAGCCCCAGCATTTT
CASSWASHQPQHF
>TRBV19|TRBJ2-1|TRBD2|.
TGTGCCAGTAGTATAACTAGCGGGAGTTTTGGCAATGAGCAGTTCTTC
CASSITSGSFGNEQFF
>TRBV9|TRBJ2-5|.|.
TGTGCCAGCAGCCTTAAAGGTGTGGAGACCCAGTACTTC
CASSLKGVETQYF
>TRBV5-1|TRBJ2-7|TRBD2|.
TGCGCCAGCAGCTCGACTCCTAGCGGGACATCGAGCGAGCAGTACTTC
CASSSTPSGTSSEQYF
>TRBV5-5|TRBJ1-5|.|.
TGTGCCAGCAGCTTGTTTAAACAGGCGCACGGGCCCCAGCATTTT
CASSLFKQAHGPQHF
>TRBV30|TRBJ2-3|.|.
TGTGCCTGGAGGACCACAGGGACAGATACGCAGTATTTT
CAWRTTGTDTQYF
>TRBV15|TRBJ2-5|.|.
TGTGCCACCAGCAGAGATAAGGCAAGTGAGACCCAGTACTTC
CATSRDKASETQYF
>TRBV28|TRBJ1-2|.|.
TGTGCCAGCAGCCCCACAGGACGGTCCTATGGCTACACCTTC
CASSPTGRSYGYTF
>TRBV4-2|TRBJ2-7|.|.
TGTGCCAGCAGCCAAGATGGGACAGAGCAGTACTTC
CASSQDGTEQYF
>TRBV2|TRBJ1-1|.|.
TGTGCCAGCAGTGTAAGACAAGAGAACACTGAAGCTTTCTTT
CASSVRQENTEAFF
>TRBV9|TRBJ2-5|.|.
TGTGCCAGCAGCCCCCGGGGAGGACGGGAGACCCAGTACTTC
CASSPRGGRETQYF
>TRBV11-2|TRBJ2-3|.|.
TGTGCCAGCAGCTTAGATCCGGGTGGCGCGCGGACGTATATGACAGATACGCAGTATTTT
CASSLDPGGARTYMTDTQYF